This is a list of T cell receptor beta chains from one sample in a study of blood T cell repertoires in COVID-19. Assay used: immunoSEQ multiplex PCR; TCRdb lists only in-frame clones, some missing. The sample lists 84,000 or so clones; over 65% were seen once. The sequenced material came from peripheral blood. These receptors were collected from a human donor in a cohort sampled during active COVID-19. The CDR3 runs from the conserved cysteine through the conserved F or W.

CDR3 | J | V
CSVEGDTTNTGELFF | TRBJ2-2 | TRBV29-1
CASRLAANTGELFF | TRBJ2-2 | TRBV25-1
CAINPSLGTGVSGYTF | TRBJ1-2 | TRBV28
CASSSNDRVLFF | TRBJ1-4 | TRBV28
CSAQDHPGGADTQYF | TRBJ2-3 | TRBV29-1
CASSLSASDEQYF | TRBJ2-7 | TRBV14
CASSSSNPSRGNQPQHF | TRBJ1-5 | TRBV7-8
CATSDWVAGGTDTQYF | TRBJ2-3 | TRBV24-1
CASSFTQPFYNEQFF | TRBJ2-1 | TRBV6-2/TRBV6-3
CASSKQASDTQYF | TRBJ2-3 | TRBV16
CAISESGQGAREQFF | TRBJ2-1 | TRBV10-3
CASSRLAGELREQYF | TRBJ2-7 | TRBV6-6
CASSYYGGELFF | TRBJ2-2 | TRBV7-3
CASRSTGRGTDTQYF | TRBJ2-3 | TRBV13
CATSDLQGKAGANVLTF | TRBJ2-6 | TRBV24-1
CASRLLGLAGDNEQFF | TRBJ2-1 | TRBV7-2
CASSRETSGRGEQYF | TRBJ2-7 | TRBV5-1
CASSMGPDYEQYF | TRBJ2-7 | TRBV19